This T cell receptor beta chain was observed in a study of shared clonotypes between healthy human individuals (dated by TCRdb to the early 2020s). The study in broad terms: A few men and a couple of women, aged 18 to 49 years, made up the cohort. To increase sequencing depth and limit assay-specific biases, different laboratories used diverse techniques to prepare libraries and sequence TCR repertoires. Between about 0.8 and 9.5 billion PBMCs per donor were obtained by leukapheresis. To estimate repertoire size and how much clonotypes are shared between individuals, the study performed deep sequencing of blood TCR repertoires from roughly five healthy adults. Overall study results and their limits: Only blood was sampled, and tissue TCR repertoires likely differ from those in blood. Because the study included only a small number of donors, the genetic and exposure-history diversity represented was limited. Pairwise subsampling indicated that sequencing depth was expected to affect the degree of clonotype sharing among donors.

Donors were healthy HIV-negative adults with no recently reported acute infections or vaccinations. Only Caucasian adults living in Nashville, Tennessee, USA were represented among the donors. For unsorted samples, around 90 million PBMCs were counted, and genomic DNA was extracted using the QIAamp DNA Blood Mini kit. Blood was collected by leukapheresis, and PBMCs were isolated by Ficoll-Histopaque density gradient centrifugation and then cryopreserved in liquid nitrogen vapor phase. About this clone itself: Its cognate antigen has yet to be identified. No qualities accompany the bases; no much larger clone lies one base away.

V is clipped by 5 bases and J by 3 bases, and the sequence between their germline boundaries is 16 bases long. The CDR3, cysteine through phenylalanine, is 15 amino acids long. CDR3 DNA only is kept here, 45 bases in frame from base 1. CDR1 SNHLY and CDR2 FYNNEI are derived from the germline V gene. TCR CDR3 regions were amplified from genomic DNA by multiplex PCR using the deep immunoSEQ assay. Genomic DNA extracted from each cell subset was distributed evenly over all wells of several immunoSEQ 96-well plates, and each plate served as one replicate. For unsorted PBMC, 300 ng of genomic DNA, equivalent to 30,000 to 35,000 T cell genomes, went into each replicate PCR. Ten immunoSEQ deep assay plates were used to sequence the unsorted PBMC genomic DNA. Purified libraries were quantified with a Qubit 3.0 fluorometer, sized on a Bioanalyzer 2100, and re-quantified with the KAPA Library Quantification kit. Every immunoSEQ 96-well plate was sequenced on a dedicated single-read 150-cycle Illumina NextSeq 550 flow cell. Processing in the source paper ran as follows. Because the immunoSEQ output included only junctional sequences and no quality scores, the filtering could not be the same as the filtering used for full-length reads. Sequences were annotated with PyIR, a Python wrapper for IgBLAST v1.9, and V/J genes and CDR3 were assigned using IMGT germline references. Reads with weak V/J assignments (E-value above 1e-6), missing CDR3, stop codons, out-of-frame junctions, or ambiguous translated residues were removed. V3J clonotypes were defined by identical inferred V gene, J gene, and CDR3 amino acid sequence. The percentage overlap between two repertoires was calculated by dividing the number of shared unique clonotypes by the size of the smaller repertoire. Three approaches were used to assess repertoire richness: RTK rarefaction, the Chao1 estimator, and Recon v2.1 estimates of unobserved clonotypes. TCRdb retrieved this table from immuneACCESS and kept in-frame rearrangements only. Not all clones are present; in checked studies, unresolved V genes account for under half, and no reason is known for the remainder. Clone size and V and J calls were adopted from that table, with D and trimming inferred from the DNA. The sample has approximately 470,000 clones on record, 65% to 85% of them singletons. 10% to 15% of the sample goes to the ten largest clones.

The source is a woman between 40 and 50 years old in good health. Some clones in this sample may be carry-over from other donors' samples. The rearranged chain carries TRBV2 and TRBJ2-5, with a tentative D gene TRBD2 over 6 matching bases. Material for sequencing was PBMCs. The DNA is as follows: TGTGCCAGCAGTCCTATTAGCGGAATTAAAGAGACCCAGTACTTC. Protein translation: CASSPISGIKETQYF.